This T cell receptor beta chain was observed in a study of blood T cell repertoires in COVID-19. This table comes from immunoSEQ multiplex PCR, and its TCRdb copy is limited to in-frame clones, with some not included. The top ten hold roughly 5.2% of the sample, which has about 330,000 clones, around 87% seen once. Trimming left V 5 bases short and J 4 bases short, with 14 bases between. The CDR3 loop spans 14 amino acids. Germline CDR1 SGHTA, CDR2 FQGTGA. Sample: PBMCs or T cells enriched from blood (not recorded which). This sequence was found in a woman in her thirties who had recovered from COVID-19. The chain has TRBV7-3 and TRBJ1-2; D is perhaps TRBD1 (6 bases). CDR3 in amino acids: CASSPTGTSYGYTF. In DNA, the CDR3 is TGTGCCAGCAGCCCAACAGGGACGAGCTATGGCTACACCTTC.